Listed here is a single TCR beta chain. This clonotype turned up a few times. The specificity of this receptor is unknown. Per-base quality was not reported, and no clone a single base away is much larger than it. From the second PCR step on, the TCR alpha and beta chain libraries were amplified in separate reactions. To determine each donor's CMV status, fresh PBMCs were stimulated overnight with CMV viral lysate, and IFNgamma production from CD4+ T cells was then assessed. Using Miltenyi beads, CD4 T cells were first positively selected, and CD8 T cells were then positively selected from the CD4-negative fraction. Cells were stained for CD3, CD4, CD8, CD45RA, CD27 and a live/dead dye and were sorted on a BD Aria II into four subsets based on CD45RA and CD27. Blood was obtained from three healthy volunteers, and the blood from each volunteer was fractionated into CD4 and CD8 T cells and subsequently into four differentiation subsets. About 110 ml of peripheral blood was collected from each donor, and PBMC were isolated by Ficoll-Paque PLUS density-gradient centrifugation. Sorted cells were lysed in RLT buffer, after which RNA was extracted using a Qiagen RNeasy kit and stored at -80 degrees C.

This sample is part of a study of naive and memory T cell subsets (TCRdb year 2017). For context, the study as a whole: The study applied an open-source, UMI-based TCR alpha and beta sequencing pipeline to sorted naive and memory peripheral blood T cell subsets. Complete agreement was observed between the functional CMV T cell responses and the IgG serology results. RNA was DNase-treated and reverse transcribed with TCR constant-region primers, mostly using SuperScript III.

The method behind the library was UMI-ligation and nested PCR. To cover both TRBC1 and TRBC2, the beta constant-region primer consisted of an equimolar mix of two oligonucleotides. Four rounds of PCR were used to amplify ligated cDNA, with nested alpha and beta constant-region primers being used together with the SP2 primer. A single-stranded oligonucleotide bearing the SP2 primer plus a 12-nucleotide UMI was ligated onto the 3' end of the cDNA by T4 RNA ligase 1. The ligation reaction was incubated at 16°C for roughly 19-24 hours. PCR2 was typically performed as a SYBR Green qPCR and was stopped at a predetermined threshold so that over-amplification was prevented. All purifications after the first were performed with Agencourt AMPure XP magnetic beads. Libraries were quantified by Qubit and checked on a TapeStation, with a main peak expected near 650 bp. Pooled libraries were sequenced on an Illumina MiSeq with v2 2x251 paired-end kits, typically giving about 0.9-2.1 million reads per sample. Each sample's library went into the pool at roughly 4 nM, and 5-7% PhiX was added to help with cluster recognition. On the study's bioinformatics: V and J genes were assigned to Demultiplexor-processed FASTQ reads by Decombinator through tag matching, with a single base-pair mismatch being allowed. Collapsinator relied on UMIs to fix sequencing errors as well as frequency errors caused by PCR heterogeneity. TCRs were translated and CDR3s were extracted from the conserved cysteine to the FGXG phenylalanine by CDR3Translator, with non-productive sequences being flagged. Repertoires were subsampled to equal numbers of UMI-defined TCRs before Gini, Shannon entropy and inverse Simpson indices were calculated. Power-law fits to clonotype abundance distributions were performed by maximum likelihood within the linear range. On one naive CD8 sample, the pipeline and MIGEC gave similar UMI counts, unique TCR numbers and clonal distributions. One analysis removed from the naive repertoire any naive TCRs that were also present in any memory subset from the same donor. A set of several thousand CMV-associated CDR3 sequences, compiled from VDJdb and a published dataset, was used to search the repertoires. TCRdb itself trimmed the public reads at Q25 with fastp, ran MiXCR and retained productive beta chains. Every entry covers one CDR3 protein and lists the most common genes and DNA from its rows. The V and J calls and clone size come from TCRdb's table, not from the authors' own analysis. This sample is represented by approximately 140,000 distinct CDR3 sequences; about 23% of them were singletons. Of the sample, 0.1% to 0.11% is held by the ten largest clones.

The CDR3 has 12 amino acids, counting the end cysteine and phenylalanine. Only the CDR3 portion is preserved as DNA: 36 bases, with reading frame beginning at the first base. CDR1 and CDR2 are read off the germline V gene (reference sequence) as DFQATT and SNEGSKA. The V end loses 6 bases and the J end loses 4 bases, and a stretch of 12 bases separates them. The full study reports these points: Once error correction was done, more than 90% of naive TCR sequences showed up just once, which made the naive abundance distributions much steeper than those of the memory subsets. RNA-based TCR counts may be influenced by expression changes linked to T cell activation and differentiation. In both CD4 and CD8 cells, a rise in Gini index and a fall in Shannon and inverse Simpson diversity were observed from naive through CM, EM and EMRA. TCR abundance followed a power law with an exponent that was different for naive and memory subsets but consistent across the three individuals. The repertoire findings for the naive and memory subsets could not be validated, as no ground truth was available. Single alpha or beta chain sequences, rather than paired alpha/beta receptors, were used to define clonotypes. A few larger clonotypes were found in naive repertoires, especially CD8, and these larger clonotypes were possibly memory cells re-expressing CD45RA.

The V and J segments used are TRBV20-1 and TRBJ1-1; 5 matching bases give a weak D call of TRBD1. Material for sequencing was naive CD4+ T cells from blood. The meaning of the sample's cell subset or site label: naive T cells, CD45RA high CD27+. The TCR originated in a human donor in good health. The CDR3 is CSARTIITEAFF. The DNA is as follows: TGCAGTGCCCGGACAATTATCACTGAAGCTTTCTTT.